In this sample, the clone carrying this T cell receptor beta chain turned up a few times. The entry originates in a study of identical twins. J lost 5 bases, V lost 2 bases, and 6 bases had no gene match. The CDR3 length is 15 residues. Germline CDR1 is SGHVS and CDR2 is FNYEAQ. TCRdb re-called the 5' RACE reads through MiXCR, storing one row per CDR3 protein. The table includes around 490,000 distinct CDR3 sequences, about 20% detected once. This sample was shared with a second study, whose subject was yellow fever vaccine responses in identical twins.

This sequence joins TRBV7-6 and TRBJ2-7, with 10 bases aligning to TRBD2. The TCR was taken from a young woman in good health. The material sequenced was CD4+ T cells sorted from blood. The CDR3 loop reads CASSLLASGSDEQYF. CDR3 nucleotide sequence: TGTGCCAGCAGCTTATTGGCTAGCGGGAGCGACGAGCAGTACTTC.